The present entry profiles one T cell receptor beta chain with its context. The data stem from a study of blood T cell repertoires in COVID-19. Study information: Donors in the United States, Italy and Spain gave samples during acute or convalescent COVID-19. In each case, the material was cDNA or gDNA derived from T cells, B-cell-depleted T cells, or PBMCs.

V was pared by 6 bases and J by 5 bases, with 9 bases of the junction left unmatched. The CDR3 runs to 14 residues. CDR1 SGHRS and CDR2 YFSETQ come from the germline V gene. Enrolment of Seattle patients took place during active infection, and they were followed longitudinally. Original analysis: Reference gene primer amplification gave estimated nucleated cell counts. Libraries were prepared by immunoSEQ multiplex PCR; TCRdb keeps only in-frame clonotypes and omits some of them. V and J calls and clone size follow that table, whereas D and trimming were derived from the DNA. The sample contains 250,000 to 400,000 clones, 90% of which appear only once.

Material: peripheral blood. This chain links TRBV5-1 with TRBJ2-3, with TRBD2 identical over 7 bases. The TCR sequence derives from a woman aged 30 to 39 with COVID-19, enrolled during active disease. In DNA, the CDR3 is TGCGCCAGCACTTTTGGGAGGGCCGAAGATACGCAGTATTTT. This translates into CASTFGRAEDTQYF.